Below, 20 T cell receptor beta chains from the same sample are listed, as sequenced in a study of regulatory T cells in long-lasting Graves disease. iRepertoire HTBI primers and Arm-PCR of CDR3 regions built TCR beta libraries. MiXCR, run by TCRdb on the multiplex PCR reads, gives a single entry per CDR3 protein. The table lists just over 600,000 distinct CDR3 sequences, about 15% of them singletons, with about 17% in the top ten. Time point given: newly diagnosed GD, antithyroid drugs for less than 3 months. PBMC-derived RNA was used for the TCR library. These data were also reused for a study on T cells in Graves' hyperthyroidism and ophthalmopathy.

The sample in question was peripheral blood mononuclear cells (PBMCs), obtained at new diagnosis, from a patient treated with antithyroid drugs. These receptors were taken from a woman aged 25 to 39 with Graves disease.

This clonotype was counted a single time. This rearrangement joins TRBV20-1 to TRBJ2-2; 7 nucleotides line up with TRBD2. Trimming removed 5 bases from V and 0 bases from J; junction bases left unmatched: 3. Germline V gene data show CDR1 as DFQATT and CDR2 as SNEGSKA (reference sequence). CDR3 length equals 14 residues. Written as DNA, the CDR3 is TGCAGTGCTCCTAGCGGAGCGAACACCGGGGAGCTGTTTTTT. This sequence encodes CSAPSGANTGELFF.

This rearrangement joins TRBV10-2 to TRBJ2-5, with TRBD2 matching 7 bases. The CDR3 is 16 amino acids. CDR1 is WSHSY, CDR2 SAAADI, per germline. The V segment lost 7 bases and the J segment 5 bases; nucleotides outside the gene matches: 16. CDR3 region: CASKKGQTWRGETQYF. The CDR3, as DNA: TGCGCCAGCAAAAAGGGGCAGACCTGGCGGGGGGAGACCCAGTACTTC.

V usage is TRBV19 and J usage is TRBJ2-6; no reliable D call. The CDR3 is 13 amino acids. Per germline, CDR1 LNHDA and CDR2 SQIVND (reference sequence). Deletions cut 3 bases from V and 2 bases from J, with 2 bases between. The CDR3 DNA reads TGTGCCAGTAGTATCCCTGGGGCCAACGTCCTGACTTTC. This gives the protein CASSIPGANVLTF.

This clonotype was seen at least ten times. The V and J genes are TRBV27 and TRBJ1-1, with 9 positions matching TRBD1. This CDR3 is built from 16 residues. Germline trimming cut 6 bases from V and 6 bases from J; bases unmatched to any gene: 14. Germline CDR1 reads MNHEY; CDR2 reads SMNVEV (reference sequence). The CDR3 protein is CASREQGALFNAEAFF. The CDR3 region has the DNA TGTGCCAGCAGAGAACAGGGGGCGCTTTTTAACGCTGAAGCTTTCTTT.

The table lists this clonotype with many counts. V gene TRBV28 combines with J gene TRBJ1-1; TRBD1 is a possible D gene (5 bases). The CDR3 runs 13 residues. CDR1 MDHEN and CDR2 SYDVKM come from the germline V gene. Trimming removed 7 bases at V and 4 bases at J, with 13 bases between. Written as DNA, the CDR3 is TGTGCCAGCAACCCTCAGGGACTCACTGAAGCTTTCTTT. Its protein product is CASNPQGLTEAFF.

On this clonotype itself: Being one base from a much bigger clone, this may be a read error. V gene TRBV28 combines with J gene TRBJ2-5; 10 nucleotides line up with TRBD1. The ends lost 5 bases at V and 5 bases at J; junction bases unmatched: 11. The V gene's germline CDR1 is MDHEN and CDR2 SYDVKM. CDR3 length: 16 residues. The CDR3 loop is CASSPTPGQGLETQYF. In DNA form, the CDR3 reads TGTGCCAGCAGTCCCACTCCGGGACAGGGGCTGGAGACCCAGTACTTC.

This chain links TRBV11-2 with TRBJ1-5; the D gene is possibly TRBD1 (6 bases). Germline V CDR1 and CDR2: SGHAT, FQNNGV. The CDR3 extends over 16 amino acids. V lost 1 base to trimming and J lost 6 bases, with 16 bases between them. The CDR3: CASSLAAWGAGQPQHF. The CDR3 bases are TGTGCCAGCAGCTTAGCGGCGTGGGGGGCAGGTCAGCCCCAGCATTTT.

This clonotype was seen more than once but under ten times. The chain carries TRBV7-2 and TRBJ2-6; 13 positions agree with TRBD2. CDR1 and CDR2 from the germline V gene are SGHTA and FQGNSA. The CDR3 is 17 amino acids. With V trimmed by 5 bases and J by 2 bases, 3 bases remained unmatched. CDR3 in amino acids: CASSRGLAGTGANVLTF. The CDR3 coding sequence is TGTGCCAGCAGCCGGGGACTAGCGGGAACTGGGGCCAACGTCCTGACTTTC. The full variable domain, in which reference TRBV7-2 and TRBJ2-6 provide the parts outside the CDR3, is GAGVSQSPSNKVTEKGKDVELRCDPISGHTALYWYRQSLGQGLEFLIYFQGNSAPDKSGLPSDRFSAERTGGSVSTLTIQRTQQEDSAVYLCASSRGLAGTGANVLTFGAGSRLTVL.

The J gene is TRBJ1-5, the V gene TRBV28, with D possibly being TRBD1 (5 bases). V was shortened by 3 bases and J by 3 bases, with 12 bases between the two germline ends. The CDR3 spans 15 residues. The germline CDR1 and CDR2 sequences are MDHEN and SYDVKM. This CDR3 is CASSFGAGNNQPQHF. In DNA form, the CDR3 reads TGTGCCAGCAGTTTTGGGGCAGGGAACAATCAGCCCCAGCATTTT. The full variable domain, with the rest looked up from reference TRBV28 and TRBJ1-5, is DVKVTQSSRYLVKRTGEKVFLECVQDMDHENMFWYRQDPGLGLRLIYFSYDVKMKEKGDIPEGYSVSREKKERFSLILESASTNQTSMYLCASSFGAGNNQPQHFGDGTRLSIL.

The chain employs TRBV5-1 and TRBJ1-5; weak D call: TRBD1 (6 bases). V dropped 0 bases and J dropped 5 bases, with 15 bases sitting between them. The CDR3 has 16 amino acids. CDR1 and CDR2 from the germline V gene are SGHRS and YFSETQ. CDR3 sequence: CASSLDTGYGDQPQHF. The DNA for the CDR3 is TGCGCCAGCAGCTTGGACACAGGGTATGGGGATCAGCCCCAGCATTTT.

There are many counts of this clonotype. The chain uses TRBV6-5 and TRBJ1-2; D might be TRBD1 (6 bases). V shed 4 bases and J shed 5 bases, with 14 bases lying between them. This CDR3 comprises 14 residues. Germline-derived CDR1 and CDR2 are MNHEY and SVGAGI. CDR3 protein: CASSSWQGTYGYTF. CDR3 sequence (DNA): TGTGCCAGCAGTTCCTGGCAGGGGACTTATGGCTACACCTTC.

Of note for this clonotype: A much larger clone differs by one base, so this may be a read error. The genes are TRBV28 and TRBJ1-1; tentative D call: TRBD1 (6 bases). There are 13 residues in the CDR3. Germline V gives CDR1 MDHEN, CDR2 SYDVKM. The CDR3 sequence is CASPDRLNTEALF. As DNA, the CDR3 is TGTGCCAGCCCGGACAGATTGAACACTGAAGCTCTCTTT.

This clonotype occurred many times. The V gene is TRBV28, the J gene TRBJ2-2; D is unresolved. Germline V lookup: CDR1 MDHEN, CDR2 SYDVKM. The CDR3 length is 15 residues. V was shortened by 3 bases and J by 0 bases, with 8 bases between the two germline ends. The CDR3 is CASSFSSANTGELFF. CDR3 DNA sequence: TGTGCCAGCAGTTTTAGCTCCGCGAACACCGGGGAGCTGTTTTTT.

The chain is built from TRBV12-3 or TRBV12-4 and TRBJ2-5, with D unresolved. The V and J ends lost 2 bases and 5 bases respectively, with 6 bases between them. This CDR3 has 12 residues. In DNA, the CDR3 is TGTGCCAGCAGTTTACTCCGGGAGACCCAGTACTTC. This sequence encodes CASSLLRETQYF.

This clonotype was seen repeatedly, ten times or more. The V call is TRBV5-6, the J call TRBJ2-2, with 8 bases matching TRBD1. J lost 6 bases, V lost 4 bases, and 5 bases had no gene match. The CDR3 spans 14 residues. Germline CDR1 is SGHDT and CDR2 is YYEEEE. The CDR3 region is CASSGQGRAGELFF. CDR3 DNA: TGTGCCAGCAGCGGACAGGGACGAGCCGGGGAGCTGTTTTTT.

Concerning this clonotype: Possible read error: a much larger clone is one base away. V gene TRBV5-1 combines with J gene TRBJ2-1; maybe TRBD2 (6 bases). CDR1 is SGHRS and CDR2 is YFSETQ in the germline V gene. This CDR3 has 14 amino acids. Here the CDR3 reads CASSSLASYNGQFF. In DNA form, the CDR3 reads TGCGCCAGCAGCTCACTAGCTTCCTACAATGGGCAGTTCTTC.

This clonotype was seen only a few times. This rearrangement joins TRBV6-1 to TRBJ2-3, with 10 bases that match TRBD2. With V trimmed by 5 bases and J by 0 bases, 8 bases remained unmatched. The germline gives CDR1 MNHNS, CDR2 SASEGT. This CDR3 has 17 amino acids. For the CDR3, the DNA is TGTGCCAGCAGTCGAGGACTAGCGGACCTTAGCACAGATACGCAGTATTTT. Residues: CASSRGLADLSTDTQYF.

This clonotype was seen a few times. The chain links TRBV29-1 to TRBJ2-1; possibly TRBD2 for D (5 bases). The V end was cut by 4 bases, the J end by 6 bases, with 13 bases between. The CDR3 totals 13 residues. Germline CDR1 and CDR2: SQVTM and ANQGSEA. DNA of the CDR3: TGCAGCGTTGGGGAGAACTGGGTCAATGAGCAGTTCTTC. Residues: CSVGENWVNEQFF.

In its sample, this clonotype was seen many times. The chain is built from TRBV6-2 or TRBV6-3 and TRBJ1-3; TRBD1 agrees at 7 bases. Germline V gene lookup returns CDR1 MNHEY and CDR2 SVGEGT. The CDR3 runs to 17 residues. J lost 3 bases, V lost 3 bases, and 11 bases had no gene match. CDR3 nucleotides: TGTGCCAGCAGTTATATCGCCGGGACAGCCTTTGGAAACACCATATATTTT. This sequence encodes CASSYIAGTAFGNTIYF.

This clonotype was detected only a few times. CDR3: CSVVLEGLVNTEAFF. CDR3 nucleotides: TGCAGCGTTGTGCTTGAGGGGCTGGTGAACACTGAAGCTTTCTTT. V is TRBV29-1 and J is TRBJ1-1; D might be TRBD1 (5 bases). Germline CDR1 is SQVTM and CDR2 is ANQGSEA. V lost 4 bases, J lost 0 bases, and 15 bases lay in between. This CDR3 contains 15 residues.